This section outlines one T cell receptor beta chain sequence together with its context. Its antigen remains unidentified. No qualities accompany the bases; no much larger clone lies one base away. These data come from a study of cytomegalovirus exposure and HLA in healthy donors (TCRdb year 2017). As for the study more broadly: According to an earlier analysis of a few hundred of the donors, 150 million to 200 million T cells yielded some 120 million unique TCR beta sequences and 276 Gb of sequence data. An early release that covered about 640 HLA-typed donors contained approximately 290 gigabases of sequencing data and 80 million or so unique TCR sequences. Among the approximately 400 genotyped donors, approximately 82% belonged to the genetic ancestry cluster associated with self-reported Caucasian donors. The study aimed to test whether cataloging public T cell receptors could reveal signatures of past pathogen exposure. Using immunosequencing, the study profiled T cell repertoires from roughly 650 subjects and related those repertoires to cytomegalovirus serostatus. Along with the roughly 710-subject first cohort, a separate validation cohort of over a hundred different subjects was used. To predict cytomegalovirus infection status, the study combined high-throughput TCR immunosequencing, statistical association of individual TCRs with disease status, and machine learning. A later analysis re-analyzed previously published TCR beta repertoires from 500 to 700 donors and added high-resolution HLA genotyping to study TCR occurrence patterns. The later analysis used no new phenotypic data to find candidate immune exposures, relying instead on TCR beta sequences and their occurrence across donors. An earlier analysis of approximately 630 of the donors applied high-throughput TCR beta sequencing to assess whether each TCR beta V gene segment acted as functional or pseudogenic. Donor age, sex, ethnicity and CMV serostatus were collected together with the repertoire data. Genome-wide SNP genotypes for about three fifths of the roughly 700 donors were used in a later genetic analysis, which treated that subset as a discovery cohort. Every repertoire in the discovery cohort had been generated on one and the same sequencing platform. Class I and class II HLA loci were covered by the typing at four-digit resolution. The number of donors typed differed by locus, with roughly 629-640 for A, B, C, DRB1 and DQB1, roughly 520 for DQA1, 606 for DPA1, and around 450 for DPB1. About five DR-DQ haplotypes were treated as single units for association and clustering because of strong linkage in the cohort. On average, over 200,000 unique TCR beta nucleotide sequences were sequenced per donor among 350 to 400 genotyped donors of the cohort, with around 19% of those sequences being non-productive.

Libraries were constructed by the immunoSEQ multiplex PCR assay. For the multiplex PCR, a mixture combining 60 forward primers for TCR Vbeta segments and 13 reverse primers for TCR Jbeta segments was used. A multiplex PCR assay on genomic DNA amplified the CDR3 region of rearranged TCR beta genes. Amplified TCR beta libraries were sequenced as 87-base-pair reads on the Illumina HiSeq System. On the study's bioinformatics: A later analysis tallied tens of millions of unique TCR beta chains across the 666 repertoires, and roughly 11 million of those chains were shared by two or more donors. Raw reads were error-corrected and collapsed into unique sequences by a nearest-neighbor algorithm in which closely related sequences were merged to remove PCR and sequencing errors. Alignment of CDR3 sequences to IMGT reference sequences was used to assign V, D and J gene segments. Each retained sequence needed at least a six-nucleotide match to both a V gene segment and a J gene segment. Rearrangements were called productive when the CDR3 lacked stop codons and stayed in frame with V and J; all others were non-productive. Following IMGT convention, CDR3 was defined as the stretch from the second conserved V-encoded cysteine to the conserved J-encoded phenylalanine. In an earlier analysis of approximately 500 of the donors, sequences lacking an unambiguous match to a single V gene segment were excluded. In an earlier analysis of some 590 of the donors, V segments were called functional above 56.7% productive rearrangements and were called segregating when the between-donor standard deviation exceeded 5%. A statistical classification framework was built to diagnose cytomegalovirus status from the catalog of TCR beta chain sequences. V and J gene assignment, in a later analysis, came from comparing TCR nucleotide sequences with IMGT/GENE-DB human TR gene sequences. The TCRdist pipeline was used in a later analysis to assign CDR3 sequences and most-parsimonious VDJ recombination scenarios. In a later analysis, each TCR beta chain was defined by its CDR3 amino acid sequence together with its V-gene family, and reads without a unique V-gene family were excluded. To address suspected cross-contamination and a sequencing artifact, a later analysis removed some 620 highly shared, low-generation-probability nucleotide sequences. A later analysis calculated a clonal expansion index for each public chain from normalized within-repertoire ranks of inferred template counts. A later analysis computed generation probabilities with a VDJ recombination model fitted to out-of-frame rearrangements, and checked the results against IGoR. Hypergeometric tests were used in a later analysis to score TCR-TCR, TCR-HLA and TCR-CMV co-occurrence, with a repertoire-size bias correction applied to the TCR pairs. False discovery rates were estimated in a later analysis by permuting HLA or CMV assignments 20 times. In a later analysis, co-occurring TCRs were grouped with DBSCAN, and TCRdist sequence similarity was added when clustering was performed within HLA-allele-positive subsets. Co-occurrence clustering excluded repertoires with fewer than 30,000 or more than 120,000 public chains, plus five with anomalous nucleotide sharing. Drawn from immuneACCESS, this table holds only the in-frame rearrangements with V and J called that TCRdb kept. Clones are partly lost; checked studies trace under half to an unresolved V gene and leave the rest unexplained. V, J and clone size are taken as reported in that table, and D and trimming were inferred from the DNA itself. For this sample the table gives 80,000 or so clones, of which roughly 75% were detected only once. The top ten clones comprise approximately 7.3% of the sample.

General findings and caveats noted by the study authors: An association between a missense DCLRE1C variant and V-gene and J-gene trimming of TCR beta chains was found in a later genetic analysis and replicated in an independent cohort. Some IMGT-functional V segments, including TRBV6-2 and TRBV6-3, could not be distinguished by the 87-base-pair reads and were therefore excluded. A later analysis found that TCR association rates varied across HLA loci, with DRB1 alleles showing the most associated TCRs and HLA-C alleles the fewest. The classifier was reported to diagnose cytomegalovirus status with high specificity and sensitivity in both the original cohort and the validation cohort. Sequencing depth was assumed to be roughly uniform across donors in the presence/absence analyses, though that assumption may not hold. Only TCR beta chains were sequenced in this cohort, and the absence of alpha or paired-chain data limited detectable features. Compared with the roughly 670-donor mean, donors in an Asian-associated ancestry cluster had fewer N-insertions in productive TCRs, according to a later genetic analysis. When HLA alleles, especially DR and DQ, strongly co-occurred, attributing TCR associations to individual alleles was difficult. Because HLA typing was unavailable for some donors at each locus, only the typed subset was used in association tests. In an earlier analysis of approximately 590 of the donors, most TCR beta V segments were observed in productive rearrangements about 90% or about 30% of the time, broadly matching IMGT annotations. A later analysis found that most CMV-associated TCR beta chains appeared HLA-restricted, with HLA associations seemingly driven largely by CMV exposure. Across donors, most TCR sequences were observed very rarely, whereas some public TCRs were present in many individuals. In vitro tests confirmed that three of the cytomegalovirus-associated TCR beta chains recognize cytomegalovirus antigens. It was suggested by the authors that the approach could potentially be generalized to other disease states and immunological phenotypes. Some 16 rarely observed V segments, including chromosome 9 orphons, were excluded from the earlier analysis of about 600 of the donors because counts were too low. A later analysis reported that several top co-occurrence clusters appeared linked to parvovirus B19, influenza, CMV and Epstein-Barr virus. In a later analysis, HLA-associated TCR beta chains showed more clonal expansion and lower generation probabilities than non-associated chains that were equally common. A cluster of highly shared sequence variants was judged likely to be a technical artifact of the sequencing pipeline. Correlated functional status among segregating V segments might be attributable to linkage disequilibrium, but an unknown experimental factor could not be ruled out. The study gave a list of around 170 TCR beta chains associated with cytomegalovirus. Specific HLA alleles were associated with over 15,000 TCR beta sequences at a false discovery rate of 0.05 in a later analysis. A further reported finding was that TCR beta sequences accurately predicted the HLA-A and HLA-B alleles for most subjects in the first cohort. Immune exposure information for the cohort was limited to CMV serostatus.

In total, roughly 710 healthy bone marrow donors made up the cohort. At the time of sampling, all cohort members were nominally healthy, though unrecorded immune exposures were likely present. The donor tested CMV seronegative and was one of the 352 seronegative cohort members. A peripheral blood sample was collected from each donor, and TCR beta sequencing was performed on peripheral blood mononuclear cells. Genomic DNA extraction from the blood cell samples was performed with the Qiagen DNeasy Blood Extraction Kit. The germline V gene gives CDR1 as SGHRS and CDR2 as YFSETQ. The CDR3 runs 14 residues from the cysteine to the phenylalanine. Of the read, only the CDR3 DNA is kept; its 42 bases are in frame from base 1. Cut back by 6 bases and 0 bases, the V and J ends lie 13 bases apart.

Sequenced material: PBMCs. This receptor was identified in a woman in her thirties or forties in good health and CMV-seronegative. The sequence is built from TRBV5-1 and TRBJ2-7; no D segment can be confidently identified. The sequenced DNA: TGCGCCAGCATCCAGTTCACCTCCTCCTACGAGCAGTACTTC. This encodes CASIQFTSSYEQYF.